The 23 T cell receptor beta chains below were found in one sample sequenced in a study of metastatic and nonmetastatic thyroid tumors. Through MiXCR, TCRdb re-clonotyped the PCR reads. This sample yields 20,000 to 25,000 clones, of which about 16% are seen a single time; under 25% belongs to the top ten. All patients reached thyroid surgery having received no treatment beforehand. Source material: blood. The receptor set was obtained from a male donor with papillary thyroid cancer or a benign thyroid nodule (not recorded which). Some clones in this sample may be carry-over from other donors' samples.

This clone occurred many times. The rearrangement links TRBV5-1 to TRBJ2-5; the match to TRBD2 covers 11 bases. The CDR3 consists of 14 residues. Trimming at V came to 5 bases and at J to 5 bases, leaving 5 bases not matched to a gene. Looked up from germline, CDR1 is SGHRS and CDR2 is YFSETQ. The CDR3 region has the DNA TGCGCCAGCAGTTTAGCGGGGGGGATGGAGACCCAGTACTTC. Residues: CASSLAGGMETQYF.

This clone came up a few times. An end of the junction does not agree with germline; a read error may underlie this. This chain uses TRBV2 with TRBJ2-4; possible D gene TRBD1, 5 bases. CDR3 size: 14 residues. Germline loops: CDR1 SNHLY, CDR2 FYNNEI. The CDR3 sequence is CASSGALAKNIQYF. The DNA of the CDR3 is TGTGCCAGTAGTGGGGCCCTAGCCAAAAACATTCAGTACTTC.

This clone was picked up a small number of times. An end of the junction differs from the germline gene, which may be a read error. The V call is TRBV29-1, the J call TRBJ2-5, with D perhaps being TRBD1 or TRBD2 (5 bases each). The CDR3 spans 16 residues. Per the germline V gene, CDR1 is SQVTM and CDR2 is ANQGSEA. The CDR3 region has the DNA TGCAGCGTTGAAGATCTCGGGGTTGACAGACCAGAGACCCATTACTTC. Encoded protein: CSVEDLGVDRPETHYF. Using reference TRBV29-1 and TRBJ2-5 for the parts outside the CDR3, the full variable domain is SAVISQKPSRDICQRGTSLTIQCQVDSQVTMMFWYRQQPGQSLTLIATANQGSEATYESGFVIDKFPISRPNLTFSTLTVSNMSPEDSSIYLCSVEDLGVDRPETHYFGPGTRLLVL.

Note on this clone: A single base separates this from a much larger clone, so it may be a read error. The chain employs TRBV2 and TRBJ2-2; 7 bases agree with TRBD2. CDR1 and CDR2 from the germline V gene are SNHLY and FYNNEI. V gave up 8 bases and J gave up 8 bases; unmatched junction bases: 11. The CDR3 extends over 14 amino acids. This CDR3 is CASAQGRGPGELFF. CDR3 coding DNA: TGTGCCAGCGCCCAAGGGAGGGGTCCTGGGGAGCTGTTTTTT.

Ten or more counts support this clone. CDR3 sequence (DNA): TGTGCCAGCAGCCAAGATTCGGGTATTGCAGATACGCAGTATTTT. Amino acids: CASSQDSGIADTQYF. The chain carries TRBV4-2 and TRBJ2-3; no reliable D call. V was cut by 0 bases and J by 4 bases, with 11 bases left in between. The germline V gene encodes CDR1 LGHNA and CDR2 YNFKEQ. The CDR3 extends over 15 amino acids.

In DNA, the CDR3 is TGCGCCAGCAGCTTGGCTAGCGGGGGTGGGTCAGATACGCAGTATTTT. The encoded protein is CASSLASGGGSDTQYF. The rearrangement joins TRBV5-1 to TRBJ2-3; 10 positions match TRBD2. Germline lookup yields CDR1 SGHRS and CDR2 YFSETQ. The trim removed 0 bases at V and 4 bases at J, leaving 5 bases unmatched. CDR3 length: 16 amino acids.

This clone was seen repeatedly, ten times or more. V and J are TRBV20-1 and TRBJ1-1; no clear D gene. The V gene lost 6 bases and the J gene lost 11 bases, with 13 bases spanning the gap. The CDR3 runs 10 residues. Germline values: CDR1 DFQATT, CDR2 SNEGSKA (reference sequence). Here the CDR3 DNA reads TGCAGTGCCGCCGCGGGGATGGCTTTCTTT. This sequence encodes CSAAAGMAFF.

This rearrangement joins TRBV7-3 to TRBJ1-2; the D gene is possibly TRBD1 (5 bases). The length of the CDR3 is 14 residues. The V end lost 0 bases, the J end lost 9 bases, and 14 bases lay between the germline ends. CDR1 is SGHTA, CDR2 FQGTGA, per germline. CDR3 sequence reads: CASSLTPAGYCYTF. CDR3 bases: TGTGCCAGCAGCTTAACGCCTGCAGGGTATTGCTACACCTTC.

This clone is deemed medium-sized. This chain uses TRBV6-1 with TRBJ2-7; D not resolved. The CDR3 loop spans 11 amino acids. V lost 3 bases and J 4 bases, leaving 4 bases between the germline ends. Looked up from germline, CDR1 is MNHNS and CDR2 is SASEGT. The CDR3 spells CASSDWYEQYF. The DNA for the CDR3 is TGTGCCAGCAGTGACTGGTACGAGCAGTACTTC.

This clone was seen many times. CDR3: CASSPGKGAMNTEAFF. CDR3 bases: TGTGCCAGCAGCCCCGGGAAGGGGGCCATGAACACTGAAGCTTTCTTT. This chain uses TRBV5-4 with TRBJ1-1; 7 bases are a match to TRBD1. Per germline, CDR1 SGHNT and CDR2 YYREEE (reference sequence). The CDR3 is 16 residues long. V lost 4 bases and J lost 0; bases outside the gene matches: 9. The full variable domain, its missing parts supplied by reference TRBV5-4 and TRBJ1-1, is ETGVTQSPTHLIKTRGQQVTLRCSSQSGHNTVSWYQQALGQGPQFIFQYYREEENGRGNFPPRFSGLQFPNYSSELNVNALELDDSALYLCASSPGKGAMNTEAFFGQGTRLTVV.

This clone was observed at least ten times. V gene TRBV7-8 combines with J gene TRBJ2-2; maybe TRBD2 (6 bases). The V gene's germline CDR1 is SGHVS and CDR2 FQNEAQ. The CDR3 spans 16 residues. V shed 2 bases and J shed 5 bases, with 15 bases lying between them. CDR3 in DNA: TGTGCCAGCAGCTTACCCCCGGGAGAGGGGACCGGGGAGCTGTTTTTT. This translates into CASSLPPGEGTGELFF.

The sample holds many counts of this clone. The chain employs TRBV20-1 and TRBJ2-2; D is perhaps TRBD2 (6 bases). CDR1 and CDR2 from the germline V gene are DFQATT and SNEGSKA (reference sequence). The CDR3 has 15 residues. The germline V and J ends were trimmed by 3 bases and 4 bases, with 15 bases remaining between them. The DNA for the CDR3 is TGCAGTGCTAGGGAGGGACGGGGCATCACCGGGGAGCTGTTTTTT. Protein product: CSAREGRGITGELFF.

The chain has TRBV14 and TRBJ2-7; D remains ambiguous. The CDR3 length is 15 residues. The germline gives CDR1 SGHDN, CDR2 FVKESK. Trimming shortened V by 7 bases and J by 3 bases, and 19 bases separated the two germline ends. The CDR3 here is CASNPTGSQRYEQYF. CDR3 nucleotide sequence: TGTGCCAGCAATCCGACCGGGTCCCAGCGCTACGAGCAGTACTTC.

This clone was seen at least ten times. This chain links TRBV14 with TRBJ1-5; possibly TRBD1 for D (6 bases). The CDR3 consists of 13 residues. Between the trimmed V and J ends, which lost 5 bases and 6 bases, there was a span of 11 bases. Germline V gene lookup returns CDR1 SGHDN and CDR2 FVKESK. This chain's CDR3 is CASSRTGLQPQHF. CDR3 nucleotides: TGTGCCAGCAGCAGAACAGGGCTTCAGCCCCAGCATTTT.

This clone came up many times. In nucleotides, the CDR3 is TGCAGTGCTAGAAGACAGGGGATCTCTGGAAACACCATATATTTT. Protein: CSARRQGISGNTIYF. V and J are TRBV20-1 and TRBJ1-3; TRBD1 aligns across 8 bases. Trimming removed 2 bases from V and 0 bases from J; junction bases left unmatched: 3. The CDR3 has 15 amino acids. Per germline, CDR1 DFQATT and CDR2 SNEGSKA (reference sequence).

This clone has only one observation. Without the conserved terminal phenylalanine or tryptophan, this CDR3 likely stems from a read error. This chain uses TRBV5-1 with TRBJ2-7, with TRBD1 matching 8 bases. CDR1 SGHRS and CDR2 YFSETQ come from the germline V gene. This CDR3 has 14 amino acids. CDR3: CASSPWTGSGEQYS. Here the CDR3 DNA reads TGCGCTAGCAGCCCGTGGACAGGGTCGGGCGAGCAGTACTCC.

This clone was counted many times. The junction departs from germline at one end; a sequencing error may be responsible. The same CDR3 is also encoded by other DNA sequences in this sample. This rearrangement joins TRBV7-3 to TRBJ1-2; D remains unclear. Germline CDR1 reads SGHTA; CDR2 reads FQGTGA. This CDR3 is 14 amino acids long. The CDR3 sequence is CASSLTGGNYGYTF. CDR3 sequence (DNA): TGTGCCAGCAGCCTAACGGGCGGGAACTATGGCTACACCTTC.

The table lists this clone with many counts. CDR3 nucleotides: TGTGCCTGGAGTAGAATCCAGGGGATTAACGGGGAGCTGTTTTTT. It specifies CAWSRIQGINGELFF. V usage is TRBV30 and J usage is TRBJ2-2; TRBD1 might be the D (6 bases). V lost 2 bases and J 7 bases, leaving 17 bases between the germline ends. Germline CDR1 reads GTSNPN; CDR2 reads SVGIG (reference sequence). The CDR3 length is 15 residues.

This chain links TRBV7-8 with TRBJ2-1; D is ambiguous. Germline CDR1 is SGHVS and CDR2 is FQNEAQ. Trimming removed 5 bases at V and 4 bases at J, with 12 bases between. The CDR3 totals 14 residues. In nucleotides, the CDR3 is TGTGCCAGCAGCCCCGGTGCTGCTTACAATGAGCAGTTCTTC. Translation: CASSPGAAYNEQFF.

This sequence joins TRBV18 and TRBJ1-1; D may be TRBD1 (5 bases). The germline V and J ends were trimmed by 4 bases and 1 base, with 10 bases remaining between them. The CDR3 consists of 14 residues. The germline V gene encodes CDR1 KGHSH and CDR2 LQKENI. The CDR3 DNA sequence: TGTGCCAGCTCACTGGGACCATCGAACACTGAAGCTTTCTTT. As protein: CASSLGPSNTEAFF.

The gene calls are TRBV12-3 or TRBV12-4 and TRBJ2-1; 8 bases agree with TRBD2. The trim removed 5 bases at V and 8 bases at J, leaving 8 bases unmatched. CDR3 length: 14 residues. CDR3 nucleotides: TGTGCCAGCAGTCCCGGGAGGGCCTCGGATGAGCAGTTCTTC. Translation gives CASSPGRASDEQFF.

The table lists this clone with many counts. The chain couples TRBV12-3 or TRBV12-4 to TRBJ2-5; 13 nucleotides align to TRBD2. This CDR3 is built from 15 residues. The V and J ends lost 6 bases and 4 bases, in that order; junction bases with no gene match: 5. The CDR3 DNA is TGTGCCAGCAGCTCTCGGACTAGCGGGAGAGAGACCCAGTACTTC. Amino acid sequence: CASSSRTSGRETQYF.

The gene calls are TRBV7-2 and TRBJ2-5, with D unclear. Germline V gives CDR1 SGHTA, CDR2 FQGNSA. Trimming took 2 bases from V and 3 from J, leaving 19 bases between them. CDR3 length: 17 amino acids. CDR3 DNA: TGTGCCAGCAGCTTACGTCCAACGGCACTGGTAGAAGAGACCCAGTACTTC. The encoded protein is CASSLRPTALVEETQYF.